One T cell receptor beta chain is described in this entry. Sequencing used immunoSEQ multiplex PCR; TCRdb keeps in-frame clones, though not all of them. The repertoire has 160,000 or so clones, roughly 86% of them found once; the top ten carry 1.5% to 2%. The entry originates in a study of blood T cell repertoires in COVID-19. The wider study: There were acute and convalescent COVID-19 samples, and they came from the United States, Italy and Spain.

Trimming pared 3 bases from V and 3 bases from J, leaving 9 bases between. This CDR3 spans 13 amino acids. Per germline, CDR1 SGHNT and CDR2 YYREEE (reference sequence). The chain is built from TRBV5-4 and TRBJ1-2, with D uncertain. This clonotype was sampled from a woman in her forties or fifties with acute or convalescent COVID-19. Sequencing used peripheral blood. The CDR3 coding sequence is TGTGCCAGCAGCTCCGGTACGGACTATGGCTACACCTTC. Its translation is CASSSGTDYGYTF.